Here is one TCR beta chain with its context. No antigen is known for it. Molecular barcoding with unique molecular identifiers was used for the TCRbeta library. TCRdb passed the PCR reads through MiXCR, listing each CDR3 protein once. The data contain 550,000 to 800,000 distinct CDR3 sequences, about an eighth of them singletons. Germline CDR1 reads SGHKS; CDR2 reads YYEKEE (reference sequence). The length of the CDR3 is 13 residues. Trimming pared 4 bases from V and 9 bases from J, leaving 14 bases between. This entry belongs to a study of T-cell reconstitution after alpha-beta-depleted transplantation in children. The study's findings and limits: The study traced high day-60 TCRbeta diversity in some patients to surviving recipient T cells and thymic progenitors.

This chain connects TRBV5-5 to TRBJ1-5; no reliable D call. This TCR was recovered from a girl aged 2 to 10 with congenital amegakaryocytic thrombocytopenia, due to receive a stem cell transplant. Here the sequenced sample was PBMCs, taken before TCRalphabeta/CD19-depleted stem cell transplant. The CDR3 DNA reads TGTGCCAGCAGCCCCACGGCGAGTCCGCCCCAGCATTTT. It encodes CASSPTASPPQHF.